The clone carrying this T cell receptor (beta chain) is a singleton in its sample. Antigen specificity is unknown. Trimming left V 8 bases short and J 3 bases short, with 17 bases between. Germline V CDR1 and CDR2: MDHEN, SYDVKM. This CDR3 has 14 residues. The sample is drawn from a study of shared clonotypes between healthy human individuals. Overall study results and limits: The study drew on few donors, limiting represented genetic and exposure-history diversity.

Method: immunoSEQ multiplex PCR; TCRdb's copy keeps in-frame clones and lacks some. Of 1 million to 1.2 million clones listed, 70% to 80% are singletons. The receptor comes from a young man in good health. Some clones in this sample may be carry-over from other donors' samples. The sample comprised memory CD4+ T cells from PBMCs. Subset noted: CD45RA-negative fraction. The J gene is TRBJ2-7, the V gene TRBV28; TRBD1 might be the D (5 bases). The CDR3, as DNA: TGTGCCAGCGGTAACCAGGGTAGTCACTACGAGCAGTACTTC. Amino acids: CASGNQGSHYEQYF.